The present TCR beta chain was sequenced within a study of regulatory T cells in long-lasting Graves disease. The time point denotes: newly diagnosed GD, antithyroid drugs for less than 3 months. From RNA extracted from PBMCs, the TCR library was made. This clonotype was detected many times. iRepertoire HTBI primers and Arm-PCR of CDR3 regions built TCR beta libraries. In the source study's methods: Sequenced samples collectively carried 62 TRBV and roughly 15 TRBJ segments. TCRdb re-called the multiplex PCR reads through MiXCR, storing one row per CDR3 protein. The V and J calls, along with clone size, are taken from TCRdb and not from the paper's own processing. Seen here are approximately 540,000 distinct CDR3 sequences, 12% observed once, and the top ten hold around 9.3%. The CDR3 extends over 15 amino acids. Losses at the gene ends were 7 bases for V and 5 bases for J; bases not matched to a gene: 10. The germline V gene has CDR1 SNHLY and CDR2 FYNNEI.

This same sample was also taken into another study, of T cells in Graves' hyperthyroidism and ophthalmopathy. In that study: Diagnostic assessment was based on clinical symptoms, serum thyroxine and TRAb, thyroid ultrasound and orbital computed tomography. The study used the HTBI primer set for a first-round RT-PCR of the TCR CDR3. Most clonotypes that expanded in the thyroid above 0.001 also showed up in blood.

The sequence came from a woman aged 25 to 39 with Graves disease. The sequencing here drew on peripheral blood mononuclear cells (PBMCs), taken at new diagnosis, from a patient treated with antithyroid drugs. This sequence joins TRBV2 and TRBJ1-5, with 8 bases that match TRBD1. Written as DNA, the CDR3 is TGTGCCAGCAAAATGGGTGCAGGGGGCGATCAGCCCCAGCATTTT. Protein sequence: CASKMGAGGDQPQHF.